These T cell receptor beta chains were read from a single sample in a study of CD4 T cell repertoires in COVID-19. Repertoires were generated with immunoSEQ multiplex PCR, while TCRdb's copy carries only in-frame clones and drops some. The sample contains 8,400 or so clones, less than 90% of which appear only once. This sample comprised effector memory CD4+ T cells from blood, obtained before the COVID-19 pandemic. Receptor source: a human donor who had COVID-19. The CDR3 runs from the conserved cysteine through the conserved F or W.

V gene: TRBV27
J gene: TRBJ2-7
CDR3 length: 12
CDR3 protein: CASSWTRYEQYF

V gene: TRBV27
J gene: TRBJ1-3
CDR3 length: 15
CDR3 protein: CASRDDGEAGNTIYF

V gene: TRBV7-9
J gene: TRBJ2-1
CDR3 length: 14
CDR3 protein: CASSLSGRANEQFF

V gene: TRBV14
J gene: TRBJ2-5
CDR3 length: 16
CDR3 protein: CASSQEDRVSYETQYF

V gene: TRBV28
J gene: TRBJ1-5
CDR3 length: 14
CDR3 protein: CASSYSQVYQPQHF

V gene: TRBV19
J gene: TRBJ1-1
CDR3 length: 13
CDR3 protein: CASSIMSGTEAFF

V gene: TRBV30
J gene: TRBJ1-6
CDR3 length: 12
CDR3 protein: CACGQDNSPLHF

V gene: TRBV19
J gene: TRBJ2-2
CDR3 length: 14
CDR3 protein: CASIGGPGTGELFF

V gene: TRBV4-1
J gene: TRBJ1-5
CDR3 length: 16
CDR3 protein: CASSQEGRASNQPQHF

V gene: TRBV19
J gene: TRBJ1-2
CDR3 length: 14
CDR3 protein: CASTQTGGGSGYTF

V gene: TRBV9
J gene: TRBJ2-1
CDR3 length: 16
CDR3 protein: CASSIGGTRGYNEQFF

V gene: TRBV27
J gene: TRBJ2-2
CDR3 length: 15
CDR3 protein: CASNLQGAGTGELFF

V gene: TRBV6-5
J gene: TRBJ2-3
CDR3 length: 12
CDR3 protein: CASSTPGDTQYF

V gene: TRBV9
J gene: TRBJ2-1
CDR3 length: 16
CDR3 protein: CASSPDYLSVGNEQFF

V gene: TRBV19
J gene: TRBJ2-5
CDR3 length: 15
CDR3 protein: CASSILRGTEETQYF

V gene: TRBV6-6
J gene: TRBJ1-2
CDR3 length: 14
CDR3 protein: CASSYSQGSYGYTF

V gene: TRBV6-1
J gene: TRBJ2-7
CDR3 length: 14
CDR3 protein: CASSFGTSPYEQYF

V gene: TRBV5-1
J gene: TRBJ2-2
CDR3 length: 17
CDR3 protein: CASSLDLGQGNTGELFF

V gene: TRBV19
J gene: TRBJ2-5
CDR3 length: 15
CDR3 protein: CASSPLVGAAETQYF

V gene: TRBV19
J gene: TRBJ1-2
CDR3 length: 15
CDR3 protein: CASSSKNRDAYGYTF

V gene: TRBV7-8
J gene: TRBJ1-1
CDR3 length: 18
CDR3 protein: CASSYRTGGGVKDTEAFF

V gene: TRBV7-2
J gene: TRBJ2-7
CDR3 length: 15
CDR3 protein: CASSLVGLADYEQYF

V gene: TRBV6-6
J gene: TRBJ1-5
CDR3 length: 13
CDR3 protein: CASSFDRDQPQHF

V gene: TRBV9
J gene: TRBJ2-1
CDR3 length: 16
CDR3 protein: CASSVGLAGGGSEQFF

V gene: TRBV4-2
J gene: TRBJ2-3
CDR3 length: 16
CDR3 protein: CASSQEERGGTDTQYF

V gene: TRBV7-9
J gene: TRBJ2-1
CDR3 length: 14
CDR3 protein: CASSPGRDGNEQFF

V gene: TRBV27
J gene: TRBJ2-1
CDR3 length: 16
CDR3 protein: CASSLSLGGGYNEQFF

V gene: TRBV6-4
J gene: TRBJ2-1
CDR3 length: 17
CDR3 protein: CASGTSGSHDSYNEQFF

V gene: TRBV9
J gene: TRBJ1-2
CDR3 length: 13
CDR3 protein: CASSVMEAYGYTF

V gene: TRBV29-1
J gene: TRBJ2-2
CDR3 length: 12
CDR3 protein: CSVDGNAGELFF

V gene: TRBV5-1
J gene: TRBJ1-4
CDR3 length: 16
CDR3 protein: CASSAGTADDGEKLFF

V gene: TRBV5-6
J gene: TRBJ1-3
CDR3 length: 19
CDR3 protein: CASSWRGLQGRSSGNTIYF

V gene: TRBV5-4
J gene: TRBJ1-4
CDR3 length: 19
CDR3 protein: CASSLRITRTFATNEKLFF

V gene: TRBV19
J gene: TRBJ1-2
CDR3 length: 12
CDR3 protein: CASTLSTGGYTF

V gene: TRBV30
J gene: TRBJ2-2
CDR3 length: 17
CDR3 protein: CAWSGMGLAGDTGELFF

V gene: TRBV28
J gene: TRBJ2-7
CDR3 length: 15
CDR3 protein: CASNGLGTSLHEQYF

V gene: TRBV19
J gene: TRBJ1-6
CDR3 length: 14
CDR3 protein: CASALGQYNSPLHF

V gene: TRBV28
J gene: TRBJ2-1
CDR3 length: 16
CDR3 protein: CASSSDRASSYNEQFF

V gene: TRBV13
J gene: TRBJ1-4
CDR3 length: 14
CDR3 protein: CASSLRQGGEKLFF

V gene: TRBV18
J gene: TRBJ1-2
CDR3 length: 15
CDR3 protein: CASSPTGQTIPGYTF

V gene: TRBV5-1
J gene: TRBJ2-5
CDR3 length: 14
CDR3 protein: CASSVQQAGQTQYF

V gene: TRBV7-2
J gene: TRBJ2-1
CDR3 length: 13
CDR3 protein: CASSTGVSNEQFF

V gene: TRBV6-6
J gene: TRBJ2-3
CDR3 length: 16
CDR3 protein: CASSRGSGSVADTQYF

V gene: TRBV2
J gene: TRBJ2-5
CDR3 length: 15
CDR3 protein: CASSDRMGQPGTQYF

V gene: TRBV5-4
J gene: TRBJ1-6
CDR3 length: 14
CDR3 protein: CASRDMGGNSPLHF

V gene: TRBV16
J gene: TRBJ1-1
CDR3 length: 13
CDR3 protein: CASSHQGITEAFF

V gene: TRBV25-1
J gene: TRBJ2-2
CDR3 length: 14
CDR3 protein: CASSEWAGSGELFF

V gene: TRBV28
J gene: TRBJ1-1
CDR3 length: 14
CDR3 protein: CASSLRQGASEAFF

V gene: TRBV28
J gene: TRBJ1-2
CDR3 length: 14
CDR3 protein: CASSVGSEGYGYTF

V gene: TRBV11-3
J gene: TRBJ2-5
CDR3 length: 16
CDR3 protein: CASSKGTSGRVETQYF

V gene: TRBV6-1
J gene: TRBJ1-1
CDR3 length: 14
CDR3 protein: CASSYGRRGTEAFF

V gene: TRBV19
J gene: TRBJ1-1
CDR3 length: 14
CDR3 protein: CASRRRVGDTEAFF

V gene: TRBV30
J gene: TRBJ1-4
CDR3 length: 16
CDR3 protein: CAWSTPDRGANEKLFF

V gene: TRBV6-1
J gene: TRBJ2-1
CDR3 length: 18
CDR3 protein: CASSVQGRVREGNNEQFF

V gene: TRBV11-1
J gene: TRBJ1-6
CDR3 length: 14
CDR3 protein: CASSPGGRNSPLHF